This T cell receptor (beta chain) was documented in a study of blood T cell repertoires in COVID-19. Original data processing: Counts of nucleated cells, estimated from reference gene primer amplification, were obtained. Generated by immunoSEQ multiplex PCR, the TCRdb table keeps only in-frame clones and is missing some. V and J calls and clone size are given by that table; D and trimming were obtained from the DNA. The sample contains around 250,000 clones, roughly 89% of which appear only once. This clone has just one count. This CDR3 is built from 23 residues. Germline assignment: CDR1 MRHNA and CDR2 SNTAGT. V dropped 0 bases and J dropped 0; count of bases not matched to a gene: 15.

Sequenced material: PBMCs or T cells enriched from blood (not recorded which). This sequence joins TRBV6-4 and TRBJ2-1; 15 bases map to TRBD2. The clonotype was recovered from a young woman who had recovered from COVID-19. CDR3 sequence (DNA): TGTGCCAGCAGTGACTCGATAGTTGTTCCGGGACTAGCGGGAGGAAGCTCCTACAATGAGCAGTTCTTC. This encodes CASSDSIVVPGLAGGSSYNEQFF.